Below are 8 T cell receptor beta chains sequenced from a single sample in a study of cytomegalovirus exposure and HLA in healthy donors (dated by TCRdb to 2017 to 2019). The protocol used for the library was the immunoSEQ multiplex PCR assay. The table was pulled from immuneACCESS by TCRdb, which kept in-frame rearrangements only. Such tables lose some clones; where checked, under half of the loss comes from unresolved V genes, and the rest has no known cause. Recorded for this sample are more than 95,000 clones; 89% of them occurred a single time. The top ten clonotypes cover 1.5% to 2.5% of the sample. Sequencing input: PBMCs. These receptors were taken from a woman aged 18-29 years in good health and CMV-seronegative.

The V and J genes are TRBV11-2 and TRBJ1-1; D possibly corresponds to TRBD1 (5 bases). Between the trimmed V and J ends, which lost 6 bases and 5 bases, there was a span of 16 bases. CDR1 is SGHAT and CDR2 is FQNNGV in the germline V gene. CDR3 length: 14 amino acids. The CDR3 reads CASRSPGRGTEAFF. For the CDR3, the DNA is TGTGCCAGCAGATCACCCGGTAGGGGAACTGAAGCTTTCTTT.

The V gene is TRBV18, the J gene TRBJ1-1; weak D call: TRBD1 (6 bases). CDR1 and CDR2 (germline): KGHSH, LQKENI. This CDR3 is 14 amino acids long. The V and J ends lost 4 bases and 5 bases respectively, with 14 bases between them. Written as DNA, the CDR3 is TGTGCCAGCTCACTGCGAGGGGGGGGGACTGAAGCTTTCTTT. Its translation is CASSLRGGGTEAFF.

This sequence joins TRBV7-2 and TRBJ2-5; D uncertain. This CDR3 is built from 14 residues. V shed 1 base and J shed 5 bases, with 11 bases lying between them. Germline V gene lookup returns CDR1 SGHTA and CDR2 FQGNSA. The CDR3 protein is CASSLDSALETQYF. CDR3 nucleotides: TGTGCCAGCAGCTTAGACAGTGCTTTGGAGACCCAGTACTTC.

The chain employs TRBV30 and TRBJ1-2; D is ambiguous. The length of the CDR3 is 13 residues. V was shortened by 1 base and J by 8 bases, with 14 bases between the two germline ends. From germline, CDR1 is GTSNPN and CDR2 SVGIG (reference sequence). CDR3 coding DNA: TGTGCCTGGAGTGGGGCATTTACTGGGGGCTACACCTTC. Translation gives CAWSGAFTGGYTF.

The chain joins TRBV4-1 to TRBJ2-3; 8 nucleotides match TRBD1. CDR1 and CDR2 (germline): MGHRA, YSYEKL. With V trimmed by 0 bases and J by 2 bases, 7 bases remained unmatched. The CDR3 has 17 residues. The CDR3 region has the DNA TGCGCCAGCAGCCAAGATTGGGGGACAGGCCCCACAGATACGCAGTATTTT. Protein sequence: CASSQDWGTGPTDTQYF.

The chain combines TRBV11-3 with TRBJ2-2; 7 nucleotides match TRBD1. Germline V gives CDR1 SGHNT, CDR2 YENEEA. The V gene end was trimmed by 4 bases and the J gene end by 0 bases; junction bases not matched to a gene: 5. The CDR3 sequence is 16 residues long. CDR3 amino acids: CASSSGTETNTGELFF. As DNA, the CDR3 is TGTGCCAGCAGCTCCGGGACAGAAACGAACACCGGGGAGCTGTTTTTT.

The rearrangement links TRBV9 to TRBJ2-1, with a weak D call TRBD2 (6 bases). The V gene lost 6 bases and the J gene lost 6 bases, with 19 bases spanning the gap. This CDR3 has 15 amino acids. Germline loops: CDR1 SGDLS, CDR2 YYNGEE. The CDR3 sequence is CASTYLTGTANEQFF. DNA for the CDR3: TGTGCCAGCACCTACCTAACCGGGACTGCCAATGAGCAGTTCTTC.

The V gene is TRBV4-1, the J gene TRBJ2-5; 13 nucleotides agree with TRBD2. Germline CDR1 and CDR2: MGHRA and YSYEKL. This CDR3 contains 18 residues. The V and J ends lost 4 bases and 3 bases, in that order; junction bases with no gene match: 11. The CDR3: CASSPHWTSGSRKETQYF. The CDR3 coding sequence is TGCGCCAGCAGCCCGCATTGGACTAGCGGGAGCCGGAAAGAGACCCAGTACTTC.